Listed here is a single TCR beta chain. Its target is unknown. These data come from a study of regulatory T cells in long-lasting Graves disease. Germline lookup yields CDR1 MNHNS and CDR2 SASEGT. V gave up 2 bases and J gave up 2 bases, with 13 bases separating them. This CDR3 is built from 17 residues. Time point reported: newly diagnosed GD, antithyroid drugs for less than 3 months. Following extraction of RNA from PBMCs, that RNA was used to make the TCR library. The collection involved drawing nine milliliters of peripheral blood into EDTA tubes. The study, taken as a whole, reports: There were preferences for TRBV28, TRBJ1-2 and TRBJ2-5 in persistent disease.

The TCR beta library used iRepertoire HTBI primers with Arm-PCR amplification of CDR3. A single record per CDR3 protein comes from TCRdb applying MiXCR to the multiplex PCR reads. The repertoire has 560,000 or so distinct CDR3 sequences, roughly 15% of them found once; the top ten carry approximately 12%. These same data were also listed under a study on T cells in Graves' hyperthyroidism and ophthalmopathy. This second study notes: The HTBI primer set was used in a first-round RT-PCR of the TCR CDR3. Ophthalmopathy was identified by the model a median about 6 months ahead of onset.

The material was peripheral blood mononuclear cells (PBMCs), obtained at new diagnosis, from a patient treated with antithyroid drugs. This chain uses TRBV6-1 with TRBJ2-6; possibly TRBD2 for D (5 bases). This TCR was recovered from a man between 18 and 29 years old with Graves disease. The CDR3 DNA reads as TGTGCCAGCAGTGAACAAGTGGGAGCTGCTGGGGCCAACGTCCTGACTTTC. It specifies CASSEQVGAAGANVLTF.